The entry that follows covers one T cell receptor (beta chain) sequence. This clonotype has just a few counts. Which antigen it targets is not known. There are no base qualities to consult, and no much larger clone falls within one base. Receptors were amplified or captured by 5' RACE. The instrument was an Illumina HiSeq 2000. A universal primer binding site was introduced by template switching, and a unique molecular identifier was present in the final cDNA, enabling accurate counting of TCR cDNA molecules. First-strand cDNA for TCR alpha and beta chains was synthesized from specific primers in the conserved constant-segment region. To control for contamination, each cDNA library was double barcoded with a SMART-Mk sample barcode plus Illumina barcodes. Two successive PCR steps introduced TruSeq adapter sequences along with Illumina sample barcodes. Sequencing of the TCR alpha and beta cDNA libraries was done on the Illumina HiSeq platform using custom primers. In the paper's pipeline: MiGEC processed the raw reads to extract unique molecular identifiers, while MiXCR was used to determine the CDR3 positions. Recombination models were inferred per individual with the repgenHMM and IGoR tools using an EM algorithm. Shared clonotypes were analyzed with the tcR package in R, and sharing was normalized by the product of cloneset sizes. To study raw recombination free of thymic and clonal selection effects, out-of-frame nonproductive sequences were analyzed. The public reads were quality trimmed at Q25 with fastp and then assembled into clones with MiXCR by TCRdb, keeping productive beta chains. Identical CDR3 protein sequences are pooled into one entry, listed with their most common genes and DNA. TCRdb, not the original authors, processed these V and J calls. This sample holds roughly 690,000 distinct CDR3 sequences; around 20% were observed only once. The ten largest clones represent over 4% of the sample.

Per the germline V gene (reference sequence), SEHNR is the CDR1 and FQNEAQ is the CDR2. The V and J ends are trimmed by 0 bases and 2 bases, leaving 5 bases between them. The cysteine opens and the phenylalanine closes a CDR3 of 15 amino acids. Here the CDR3 DNA is all that survives: 45 bases in frame from base 1. These data come from a study of identical twins (TCRdb year 2016). In terms of the full investigation: TCR alpha and beta repertoires from monozygotic twins, unrelated adults of various ages and cord blood were deep-sequenced to test whether fetal clonotypes persist. To rule out contamination, replicate twin experiments were performed at different times with different library preparation protocols. General study outcomes and caveats: Excess twin sharing in beta out-of-frame sequences was weaker because fewer shared sequences lowered the signal-to-noise ratio. Conclusions relied on cross-sectional statistical analysis, since the same donors could not be followed over many years. Abundant cord blood beta clonotypes had fewer insertions, young adult naive repertoires showed a similar but weaker trend, and memory repertoires showed no such trend. Compared with coincidental sharing between unrelated individuals, out-of-frame TCR alpha sequences shared between twins showed an excess of sequences with low generation probability. Out-of-frame TCR alpha sharing in monozygotic twins was systematically underestimated by recombination models, whereas sharing between unrelated individuals was in agreement with the recombination models. Invariant T cells such as MAIT and iNKT could partly confound zero-insertion analyses, although diverse VJ usage argued against such confounding for most clonotypes.

Every donor was a healthy Caucasian. Three pairs of female monozygotic twins, all aged roughly 18 to 30 years, made up the twin cohort. RNA for TCR libraries was isolated from peripheral blood mononuclear cells. The same specimen was also included in a second study, on T cells expressing NK-cell markers. From the second report: About eight donors provided sorted CD3+CD56+NKG2C+, CD3+CD56+NKG2C- and CD3+CD56-NKG2C+ T-cell subsets, whose TCR beta-chain repertoires were profiled. Among the eight sequenced donors, seven were HCMV-seropositive and one was HCMV-seronegative. To restrict sorting to alphabetaTCR-expressing T cells, an anti-gammadeltaTCR antibody was added in several experiments. In about six donors, the dominant CD3+CD56+NKG2C+ clonotypes were found to rank among the top 10 CD8+ clonotypes and to make up about 1.0-7.5% of CD8+ T cells. Those dominant clonotypes were again the most abundant among CD3+CD56-NKG2C+ cells in several donors, at roughly 25-65%. Whether the expanded NKG2C-expressing T cell clones were specific for HCMV antigens remained unclear. All eight donors whose samples were sequenced were randomly selected healthy volunteers, three of them men and five women. To determine HCMV serostatus, a commercial ELISA kit was used to detect HCMV-specific IgG in serum. For six donors, bulk peripheral blood T-cell repertoires were also sequenced from unsorted PBMC. Reads were demultiplexed and grouped by UMI with MIGEC, and clonotypes were assembled and quantified with MiTCR. To exclude erroneous sequences, only TCR cDNA sequences supported by at least two reads were retained. Downstream repertoire analysis used the tcR package, and clonotypes were matched across fractions by CDR3 nucleotide sequence plus V segment. Antigen specificity was annotated against VDJdb with VDJmatch, allowing one amino acid substitution in CDR3.

The chain is made from TRBV7-9 and TRBJ2-6; perhaps TRBD1 is the D gene, with 5 bases matching. The sequencing input was PBMCs. This sequence was found in a young woman in good health. The CDR3 amino acid sequence is: CASSLARAGANVLTF. The DNA reads as follows: TGTGCCAGCAGCTTAGCCAGGGCTGGGGCCAACGTCCTGACTTTC.